This TCR beta chain is drawn from a study of cytomegalovirus exposure and HLA in healthy donors. Broader study findings: TCR association rates varied by HLA locus in a later analysis, with DRB1 highest and HLA-C lowest. Through in vitro validation, three CMV-associated chains were shown to be specific for CMV antigens. Researchers reported in a later analysis that a missense DCLRE1C variant was tied to TCR beta V- and J-gene trimming.

PCR involved 60 Vbeta and 13 Jbeta primers. Sequenced by immunoSEQ multiplex PCR; TCRdb stores in-frame clones only, minus some. Among approximately 200,000 clones listed, 79% were seen once. Points on this clone: No antigen is known for it.

Germline lookup yields CDR1 SGDLS and CDR2 YYNGEE. The ends lost 0 bases at V and 4 bases at J; junction bases unmatched: 4. The length of the CDR3 is 15 residues. The J gene is TRBJ2-7, the V gene TRBV9, with 10 bases matching TRBD2. Sequencing used PBMCs. The clonotype originates from a girl aged 5 to 17 in good health and CMV-seropositive. The CDR3 bases are TGTGCCAGCAGCGTAGCAGGGACTAGCGAATACGAGCAGTACTTC. Its translation: CASSVAGTSEYEQYF.